This TCR beta chain was documented in a study of blood T cell repertoires in COVID-19. The CDR3 totals 15 residues. Germline V CDR1 and CDR2: MGHRA, YSYEKL. Trimming cost V 2 bases and J 1 base, with 11 bases left between them. Clones were read by immunoSEQ multiplex PCR, and TCRdb kept only the in-frame ones, dropping some. Of 160,000 or so clones in the sample, about 87% were seen once. The TCR was taken from a woman in her seventies with COVID-19, enrolled during active disease. J is TRBJ1-1 and V is TRBV4-1, with D possibly matching TRBD1 (6 bases). The material sequenced was peripheral blood. The CDR3 bases are TGCGCCAGCAGCCAAAGGGGGAATGGGAACACTGAAGCTTTCTTT. It codes for CASSQRGNGNTEAFF.